This T cell receptor (beta chain) comes out of a study of blood T cell repertoires in COVID-19 (dated by TCRdb to 2019 to 2021). With respect to the entire study: Samples covering the acute and convalescent phases of COVID-19 were provided by collaborators in the United States, Italy and Spain. The material from the prospective study consisted of cDNA or gDNA derived from T cells, B-cell-depleted T cells, or PBMCs. Subjects who had been exposed to COVID-19, were actively infected with it, or had recovered from it provided the deeply sampled blood TCRbeta repertoires that made up the dataset. The repertoires were released in a freely available public database intended as a resource for research on the immune response to SARS-CoV-2. The samples were drawn from the first 160 participants of the ongoing ImmuneRACE study and from some 1,300 subjects provided by 6 global collaborators. The sample metadata nearly always contained a de-identified subject ID, COVID-19 status, age in years and sex. Where HLA class I and class II types were available, the types were taken from metadata supplied by the sample provider, not from assay-based typing. Broader findings and caveats from the paper: The amount of clinical and demographic metadata varied by source and participant and was provided uncurated.

The collaborating institutions used their own protocols to collect whole blood in K2EDTA tubes. Collaborator samples were shipped for TCRbeta analysis as frozen whole blood, isolated PBMCs, or DNA extracted from either sample type. Note on this clone: Its antigen remains undetermined. No base quality values were provided; no much bigger clone lies one nucleotide off.

TCRbeta CDR3 regions were amplified from genomic DNA using the immunoSEQ Assay, a bias-controlled multiplex PCR. The original pipeline was this. Within the assay, amplification of reference gene primers was used to estimate how many nucleated cells each sample contained. Sequence reads were collapsed and filtered to measure the absolute abundance of every unique TCRbeta CDR3 rearrangement. For each sample, productive Simpson clonality was calculated as the square root of Simpson's diversity index over productive rearrangements. Imported from immuneACCESS, the table was reduced by TCRdb to in-frame sequences with V and J called. These copies leave out some clones; in studies compared against another copy, an unresolved V gene accounts for under half, and the cause of the remainder is not known. D and trimming were read from the DNA, whereas the V and J calls and clone size are those reported in that table. This sample is represented by around 230,000 clones; roughly 80% of them were singletons. Together, the top ten hold approximately 8.7% of the sample.

V is shortened by 5 bases, J by 5 bases, and the region joining them spans 7 bases. CDR1 is given as MNHEY and CDR2 as SVGAGI, both from the germline V gene. Including cysteine and phenylalanine, the CDR3 has 13 amino acids. The retained sequence is limited to the CDR3, 39 bases, with the frame set at the first base. The source is a woman of 80 years or more with acute or convalescent COVID-19. In this chain, TRBV6-5 is recombined with TRBJ1-6, with no reliable assignment of the D segment. Source material: peripheral blood. The nucleotide sequence reads TGTGCCAGCAGTCAGGATCATAATTCACCCCTCCACTTT. It codes for CASSQDHNSPLHF.